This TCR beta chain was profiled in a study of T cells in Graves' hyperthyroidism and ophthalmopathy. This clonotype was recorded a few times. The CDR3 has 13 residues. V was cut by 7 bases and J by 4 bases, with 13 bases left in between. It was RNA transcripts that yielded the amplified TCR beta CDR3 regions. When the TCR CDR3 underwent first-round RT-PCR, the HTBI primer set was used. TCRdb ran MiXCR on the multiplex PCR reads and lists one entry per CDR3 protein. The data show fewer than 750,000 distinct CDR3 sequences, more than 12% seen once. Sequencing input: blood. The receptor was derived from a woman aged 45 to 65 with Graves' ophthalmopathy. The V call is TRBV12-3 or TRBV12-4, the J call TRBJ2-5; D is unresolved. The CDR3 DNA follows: TGTGCCAGCACCCCGGTTTTGCGAGAGACCCAGTACTTC. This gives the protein CASTPVLRETQYF.